This T cell receptor (beta chain) was retrieved from a study of T cell responses to AZD1222 COVID-19 vaccine. Study findings and constraints: Vaccine-related CD4 TCRs covered spike, predominating at 160-218 and 743-854. The study found Spike-specific TCR breadth and depth rose after two AZD1222 doses. A reported finding is that nearly half of spike-specific TCRs target unmutated variant regions. At study baseline, merely roughly 6 AZD1222 recipients were seropositive.

Trimming left V 4 bases short and J 3 bases short, with 14 bases between. From germline, CDR1 is SGHTS and CDR2 YDEGEE. The CDR3 consists of 16 residues. Measured with immunoSEQ multiplex PCR; TCRdb has only the in-frame clones, and not every one. The table lists around 84,000 clones, about 90% of them singletons. This clone has only a few counts. Its antigen is unidentified. The V gene is TRBV5-8, the J gene TRBJ1-6, with D tentatively TRBD1 (5 bases). The receptor's source is an adult in good health. The source material was peripheral blood, sampled on day 0 of MenACWY control vaccination. This chain's CDR3 is CASSPGAGDYNSPLHF. The CDR3 DNA is TGTGCCAGCAGCCCCGGGGCTGGCGACTATAATTCACCCCTCCACTTT.